Included here is one TCR beta chain sequence, with context. What it recognizes is unknown. The sample comes from a study of T-cell memory formation after mild COVID-19. Overall study context: Largely, TCR clusters stayed within a single donor.

The V end was cut by 0 bases, the J end by 0 bases, with 7 bases between. In germline, CDR1 is MGHRA, CDR2 YSYEKL. The CDR3 is 15 residues long. Each CDR3 protein gets one entry after TCRdb re-called the 5' RACE reads with MiXCR. The sample has hundreds of thousands of distinct CDR3 sequences, roughly 20% seen once; the top ten hold around 12%. Study outcomes and limitations: Of the contracting clones, CD4+ ones lay mainly in CM and EM, and CD8+ ones in EMRA. SARS-CoV-2 specificity of second-wave clones peaking day 37 was unconfirmed.

Sequenced: PBMCs or a T cell subset sorted from them (not recorded which). This sequence originates from an adult woman who had mild COVID-19 (a few samples of this study predate the infection). Cell type and time point are not known. V gene TRBV4-1 combines with J gene TRBJ2-3; D is uncertain. The CDR3 nucleotides are TGCGCCAGCAGCCAAGAAGGCAGGAGCACAGATACGCAGTATTTT. Translation gives CASSQEGRSTDTQYF.